These 10 T cell receptor beta chains came from one sample sequenced in a study of cytomegalovirus exposure and HLA in healthy donors. The primer mix had 60 Vbeta and 13 Jbeta primers. Profiling relied on immunoSEQ multiplex PCR, and the TCRdb table lists in-frame clones only, not all of them. The sample lists about 120,000 clones; 60% to 85% were seen once. Material for sequencing was PBMCs. These TCRs come from a woman aged 40 to 49 in good health and CMV-seropositive.

This clone was counted between two and nine times. This chain links TRBV5-6 with TRBJ2-5, with 7 bases matching TRBD1. The J call may be faulty, since TRBJ2-7 better matches the DNA end. The germline V gene encodes CDR1 SGHDT and CDR2 YYEEEE. The CDR3 is made up of 16 amino acids. The DNA for the CDR3 is TGTGCCAGCAGCACACTTCCGGGACAGAGAACCTACGAGCAGTACTTC. Translation: CASSTLPGQRTYEQYF.

The chain combines TRBV27 with TRBJ2-1; 11 bases map to TRBD2. CDR3 length: 16 amino acids. The V and J ends lost 2 bases and 4 bases, in that order; junction bases with no gene match: 4. The germline CDR1 and CDR2 sequences are MNHEY and SMNVEV (reference sequence). In DNA form, the CDR3 reads TGTGCCAGCAGTTTAGGGACTAGCGGAAAATACAATGAGCAGTTCTTC. Amino acids: CASSLGTSGKYNEQFF.

The V and J genes are TRBV7-9 and TRBJ2-7; TRBD2 is a possible D gene (6 bases). This CDR3 contains 15 residues. Germline V gene lookup returns CDR1 SEHNR and CDR2 FQNEAQ (reference sequence). Trimming left V 1 base short and J 6 bases short, with 16 bases between. The CDR3 region is CASSLVVQRVGEQYF. CDR3 in DNA: TGTGCCAGCAGCTTAGTTGTACAGCGGGTAGGCGAGCAGTACTTC.

In this sample, this clone turned up a few times. The V call is TRBV6-5, the J call TRBJ1-2; TRBD1 aligns across 8 bases. Unmatched junction bases numbered 8, after V lost 6 bases and J lost 2 bases. Germline lookup yields CDR1 MNHEY and CDR2 SVGAGI. The CDR3 covers 15 residues. The CDR3 nucleotides read TGTGCCAGCAGAGAACCTACAGGGGGGAACTATGGCTACACCTTC. Protein: CASREPTGGNYGYTF.

The J gene is TRBJ2-3, the V gene TRBV10-3, with 12 positions matching TRBD2. CDR3 size: 17 residues. Germline CDR1 ENHRY, CDR2 SYGVKD. V shed 4 bases, J shed 1 base, and the junction held 6 bases outside the gene matches. DNA of the CDR3: TGTGCCATCAGTGTGGCTAGCGGGAGGGCCGGCACAGATACGCAGTATTTT. This sequence encodes CAISVASGRAGTDTQYF.

The chain has TRBV5-1 and TRBJ1-1; no firm D call. V was cut by 1 base and J by 0 bases, with 10 bases left in between. The CDR3 is made up of 15 amino acids. The germline V gene encodes CDR1 SGHRS and CDR2 YFSETQ. CDR3: CASSLRGGMNTEAFF. CDR3 DNA sequence: TGCGCCAGCAGCTTGAGAGGAGGCATGAACACTGAAGCTTTCTTT.

J is TRBJ2-3 and V is TRBV5-1, with TRBD1 as a possible D gene (6 bases). Looked up from germline, CDR1 is SGHRS and CDR2 is YFSETQ. Between the trimmed V and J ends, which lost 9 bases and 4 bases, there was a span of 24 bases. The CDR3 is 16 residues long. DNA of the CDR3: TGCGCCACCTTAAAGACACCAGGGGAGCGCCCAGATACGCAGTATTTT. It codes for CATLKTPGERPDTQYF.

The V gene is TRBV7-2, the J gene TRBJ1-1; 9 nucleotides line up with TRBD1. In germline, CDR1 is SGHTA, CDR2 FQGNSA. J lost 3 bases, V lost 3 bases, and 5 bases had no gene match. The CDR3 runs to 15 residues. CDR3: CASSFTGTGHTEAFF. The CDR3 DNA is TGTGCCAGCAGCTTTACTGGGACAGGGCACACTGAAGCTTTCTTT.

This clone has a single count. The chain carries TRBV7-6 and TRBJ1-2; 7 bases are shared with TRBD1. The CDR3 extends over 14 amino acids. V shed 4 bases, J shed 4 bases, and the junction held 6 bases outside the gene matches. Per the germline V gene, CDR1 is SGHVS and CDR2 is FNYEAQ. CDR3 loop: CASSSSGTAYGYTF. CDR3 bases: TGTGCCAGCAGCTCGTCCGGGACAGCCTATGGCTACACCTTC.

V and J are TRBV25-1 and TRBJ1-2; D unclear. The CDR3 totals 12 residues. Germline V CDR1 and CDR2: MGHDK, SYGVNS. The V gene lost 8 bases and the J gene lost 5 bases, with 12 bases spanning the gap. CDR3 coding DNA: TGTGCCAGCCGAGGAGTGGAGTATGGCTACACCTTC. Translation: CASRGVEYGYTF.